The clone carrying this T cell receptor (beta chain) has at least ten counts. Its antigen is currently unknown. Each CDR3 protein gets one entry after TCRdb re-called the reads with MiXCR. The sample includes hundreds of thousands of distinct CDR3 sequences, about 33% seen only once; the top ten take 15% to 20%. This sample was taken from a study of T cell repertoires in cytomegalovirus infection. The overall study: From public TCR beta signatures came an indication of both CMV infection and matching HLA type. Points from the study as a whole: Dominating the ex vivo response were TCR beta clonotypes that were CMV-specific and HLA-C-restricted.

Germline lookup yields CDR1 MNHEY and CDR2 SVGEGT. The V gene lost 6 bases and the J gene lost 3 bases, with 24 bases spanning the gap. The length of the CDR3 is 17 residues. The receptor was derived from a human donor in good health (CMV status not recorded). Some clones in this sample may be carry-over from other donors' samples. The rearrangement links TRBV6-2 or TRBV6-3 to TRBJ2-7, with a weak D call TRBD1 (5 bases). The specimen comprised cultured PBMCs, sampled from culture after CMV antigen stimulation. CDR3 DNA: TGTGCCAGCAGACAAGACCCCCGACAGAAAAGTAACTACGAGCAGTACTTC. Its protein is CASRQDPRQKSNYEQYF.